One sample yielded the 15 T cell receptor beta chains listed below, sequenced in a study of blood T cell repertoires in COVID-19. Produced via immunoSEQ multiplex PCR; TCRdb's table is partial and in-frame only. In the table there are 150,000 to 200,000 clones, more than 75% of which are singletons. The sequenced sample was peripheral blood. All receptors come from a woman in her seventies with COVID-19, enrolled during active disease.

The chain carries TRBV27 and TRBJ2-2, with D perhaps matching TRBD1 (5 bases). There are 14 residues in the CDR3. Germline V gene data show CDR1 as MNHEY and CDR2 as SMNVEV (reference sequence). V was trimmed by 6 bases and J by 3 bases, leaving 11 bases between them. The CDR3 reads CASRTVGYTGELFF. The DNA for the CDR3 is TGTGCCAGCAGGACAGTGGGGTACACCGGGGAGCTGTTTTTT.

The chain couples TRBV5-4 to TRBJ1-3; TRBD1 is a possible D gene (5 bases). The length of the CDR3 is 14 residues. V lost 3 bases to trimming and J lost 2 bases, with 9 bases between them. Germline values: CDR1 SGHNT, CDR2 YYREEE (reference sequence). The CDR3 sequence: CASSSGGAGNTIYF. CDR3 bases: TGTGCCAGCAGCTCGGGGGGTGCTGGAAACACCATATATTTT. The entire variable domain, with the rest obtained from reference TRBV5-4 and TRBJ1-3, is as follows: ETGVTQSPTHLIKTRGQQVTLRCSSQSGHNTVSWYQQALGQGPQFIFQYYREEENGRGNFPPRFSGLQFPNYSSELNVNALELDDSALYLCASSSGGAGNTIYFGEGSWLTVV.

The chain employs TRBV28 and TRBJ1-6; D unclear. Germline CDR1 is MDHEN and CDR2 is SYDVKM. There are 15 residues in the CDR3. V was cut by 3 bases and J by 1 base, with 7 bases left in between. The CDR3 sequence: CASSLEGSYNSPLHF. CDR3 nucleotides: TGTGCCAGCAGTTTGGAGGGATCCTATAATTCACCCCTCCACTTT.

CDR3 region: CASSQDPGGRTKNIQYF. In DNA, the CDR3 is TGTGCCAGCAGCCAAGATCCGGGCGGGAGAACCAAAAACATTCAGTACTTC. This rearrangement joins TRBV3-1 (or the pseudogene TRBV3-2) to TRBJ2-4, with 7 nucleotides matching TRBD2. The CDR3 consists of 17 residues. V trimming: 0 bases; J trimming: 2 bases; junction bases outside the gene matches: 7. Per the germline V gene, CDR1 is LGHDT and CDR2 is YNNKEL (reference sequence).

The chain has TRBV5-5 and TRBJ1-5, with TRBD1 identical over 10 bases. Trimming at V came to 4 bases and at J to 5 bases, leaving 6 bases not matched to a gene. From germline, CDR1 is SGHKS and CDR2 YYEKEE (reference sequence). The CDR3 has 15 amino acids. CDR3 coding DNA: TGTGCCAGCAGCCACTACGGGACAGGGGATCAGCCCCAGCATTTT. Protein: CASSHYGTGDQPQHF.

This clone was detected a few times. J is TRBJ1-3 and V is TRBV29-1; no clear D gene. Trimming cost V 8 bases and J 3 bases, with 14 bases left between them. The CDR3 runs to 13 residues. From germline, CDR1 is SQVTM and CDR2 ANQGSEA. Written as DNA, the CDR3 is TGCAGCTTCTACTGGGAGGGTGGAAACACCATATATTTT. Translated, it gives CSFYWEGGNTIYF.

The chain is built from TRBV28 and TRBJ1-4, with 8 nucleotides matching TRBD1. The germline V gene encodes CDR1 MDHEN and CDR2 SYDVKM. The J segment lost 7 bases and the V segment lost 2 bases, leaving 9 bases of the junction unmatched. The CDR3 loop spans 16 amino acids. The CDR3 DNA reads TGTGCCAGCAGTTTAGGATACGGCAGGGGGCCTGAAAAACTGTTTTTT. It specifies CASSLGYGRGPEKLFF.

V is TRBV7-3 and J is TRBJ2-1, with 10 bases aligning to TRBD2. The CDR3 loop spans 15 amino acids. The germline CDR1 and CDR2 sequences are SGHTA and FQGTGA. V trimming: 2 bases; J trimming: 5 bases; junction bases outside the gene matches: 3. CDR3 DNA: TGTGCCAGCAGCTTATTCGGGACTAGCGACAATGAGCAGTTCTTC. Translated: CASSLFGTSDNEQFF.

V and J are TRBV2 and TRBJ2-1; TRBD2 aligns across 10 bases. There are 17 residues in the CDR3. With V trimmed by 2 bases and J by 6 bases, 10 bases remained unmatched. CDR1 is SNHLY and CDR2 is FYNNEI in the germline V gene. The CDR3 spells CASSELESGRAVNEQFF. DNA for the CDR3: TGTGCCAGCAGTGAACTTGAGAGCGGGAGGGCGGTCAATGAGCAGTTCTTC.

The V and J genes are TRBV4-2 and TRBJ2-1; 7 nucleotides align to TRBD2. Germline CDR1 is LGHNA and CDR2 is YNFKEQ. The J segment lost 6 bases and the V segment lost 1 base, leaving 6 bases of the junction unmatched. The CDR3 is made up of 15 amino acids. The CDR3: CASSQASGTTNEQFF. In nucleotides, the CDR3 is TGTGCCAGCAGCCAAGCCTCCGGGACTACCAATGAGCAGTTCTTC.

The chain joins TRBV28 to TRBJ1-5, with 8 bases identical to TRBD1. V was pared by 4 bases and J by 7 bases, with 6 bases of the junction left unmatched. Germline V gene sequence: CDR1 MDHEN, CDR2 SYDVKM. This CDR3 region has 14 residues. CDR3 in DNA: TGTGCCAGCAGTTCCGGACAGGGCTGGCAGCCCCAGCATTTT. Its protein product is CASSSGQGWQPQHF.

This clone was seen only once. The chain has TRBV28 and TRBJ1-3; D possibly corresponds to TRBD1 (6 bases). The CDR3 consists of 16 residues. Germline assignment: CDR1 MDHEN and CDR2 SYDVKM. The V gene lost 6 bases and the J gene lost 4 bases, with 19 bases spanning the gap. The DNA of the CDR3 is TGTGCCAGCAGGTCTTGGGGGCAGGGTGACGGAAACACCATATATTTT. Translated, it gives CASRSWGQGDGNTIYF.

This chain joins TRBV2 and TRBJ1-2; D might be TRBD1 (5 bases). V lost 3 bases and J 4 bases, leaving 9 bases between the germline ends. The CDR3 is 13 amino acids. Germline V gene sequence: CDR1 SNHLY, CDR2 FYNNEI. The CDR3 reads CASSDTGFYGYTF. CDR3 sequence (DNA): TGTGCCAGCAGTGATACAGGATTCTATGGCTACACCTTC.

The chain combines TRBV30 with TRBJ2-7; D gene unclear. This CDR3 has 11 residues. Germline values: CDR1 GTSNPN, CDR2 SVGIG (reference sequence). The V end was cut by 3 bases, the J end by 4 bases, with 7 bases between. The DNA for the CDR3 is TGTGCCTGGAGAGACACGTACGAGCAGTACTTC. Its translation: CAWRDTYEQYF.

This chain uses TRBV9 with TRBJ1-1; 11 bases align to TRBD1. Unmatched junction bases numbered 11, after V lost 3 bases and J lost 1 base. CDR3 length equals 18 residues. Germline V CDR1 and CDR2: SGDLS, YYNGEE. The CDR3 sequence: CASSGLLGTGGTNTEAFF. The CDR3 DNA reads as TGTGCCAGCAGCGGCCTATTGGGGACAGGGGGTACGAACACTGAAGCTTTCTTT. The whole variable domain, remainder taken from reference TRBV9 and TRBJ1-1, is DSGVTQTPKHLITATGQRVTLRCSPRSGDLSVYWYQQSLDQGLQFLIQYYNGEERAKGNILERFSAQQFPDLHSELNLSSLELGDSALYFCASSGLLGTGGTNTEAFFGQGTRLTVV.